The 23 T cell receptor beta chains listed next were all sequenced from one sample in a study of CD8 T cells in Susac syndrome. RNA, at about 0.45 to 1 ug, was reverse transcribed with random hexamers. MiXCR was run by TCRdb on the immunoSEQ multiplex PCR reads, yielding one entry per CDR3 protein. The sample has roughly 200,000 distinct CDR3 sequences; just under 95% are singletons. Sequenced sample: CD4+ T cells from PBMCs. Receptors originate from a human donor with multiple sclerosis.

This rearrangement joins TRBV25-1 to TRBJ1-1, with unresolved D. The CDR3 contains 13 residues. Germline CDR1 reads MGHDK; CDR2 reads SYGVNS. The V gene lost 9 bases and the J gene lost 1 base, with 12 bases spanning the gap. The CDR3 is CASRIWENTEAFF. The CDR3 DNA follows: TGTGCCAGTCGTATCTGGGAGAACACTGAAGCTTTCTTT. Together with reference TRBV25-1 and TRBJ1-1, the CDR3 gives the full variable domain: EADIYQTPRYLVIGTGKKITLECSQTMGHDKMYWYQQDPGMELHLIHYSYGVNSTEKGDLSSESTVSRIRTEHFPLTLESARPSHTSQYLCASRIWENTEAFFGQGTRLTVV.

The chain couples TRBV29-1 to TRBJ1-2, with D perhaps matching TRBD1 (6 bases). Germline CDR1 is SQVTM and CDR2 is ANQGSEA. This CDR3 comprises 14 residues. Deletions cut 5 bases from V and 5 bases from J, with 18 bases between. This CDR3 is CSVTDGGRSYGYTF. In DNA form, the CDR3 reads TGCAGCGTTACCGACGGGGGGCGATCTTATGGCTACACCTTC. Full variable domain (rest looked up from reference TRBV29-1 and TRBJ1-2): SAVISQKPSRDICQRGTSLTIQCQVDSQVTMMFWYRQQPGQSLTLIATANQGSEATYESGFVIDKFPISRPNLTFSTLTVSNMSPEDSSIYLCSVTDGGRSYGYTFGSGTRLTVV.

The chain is built from TRBV10-3 and TRBJ2-1, with a tentative D call TRBD1 (6 bases). V gave up 3 bases and J gave up 8 bases, with 14 bases separating them. This CDR3 spans 14 amino acids. Germline loops: CDR1 ENHRY, CDR2 SYGVKD. In DNA, the CDR3 is TGTGCCATCAGTGACCAGGGGAGTCGGGATGAGCAGTTCTTC. Translated, it gives CAISDQGSRDEQFF.

The chain joins TRBV20-1 to TRBJ2-3, with D uncertain. Germline loops: CDR1 DFQATT, CDR2 SNEGSKA (reference sequence). The CDR3 consists of 11 residues. The V end lost 5 bases, the J end lost 4 bases, and 7 bases lay between the germline ends. The CDR3, as DNA: TGCAGTGCTTTTTACTCAGATACGCAGTATTTT. Its translation is CSAFYSDTQYF.

About this clonotype: The junction and the germline gene differ at one end; a read error may be behind it. This rearrangement joins TRBV12-3 or TRBV12-4 to TRBJ2-1; possibly TRBD2 for D (6 bases). This CDR3 contains 14 residues. CDR3 amino acids: CASSLADIHNEQFF. For the CDR3, the DNA is TGTGCCAGCAGCTTAGCGGATATCCACAATGAGCAGTTCTTC.

The chain links TRBV7-2 to TRBJ1-2, with 7 positions matching TRBD1. Looked up from germline, CDR1 is SGHTA and CDR2 is FQGNSA. The CDR3 has 13 amino acids. V lost 5 bases, J lost 3 bases, and 3 bases stayed unmatched. The CDR3 DNA sequence: TGTGCCAGCAGCATACAGGGGTACTATGGCTACACCTTC. Translated: CASSIQGYYGYTF.

The CDR3 region is CASGEAETQYF. As DNA, the CDR3 is TGTGCCAGCGGGGAAGCCGAGACCCAGTACTTC. V and J are TRBV6-1 and TRBJ2-5; D not resolved. Trimming cost V 8 bases and J 5 bases, with 9 bases left between them. Looked up from germline, CDR1 is MNHNS and CDR2 is SASEGT. The CDR3 extends over 11 amino acids.

In its sample, this clonotype was seen once. The rearrangement joins TRBV7-9 to TRBJ2-4, with D perhaps assigned TRBD1 or TRBD2 (5 bases each). The length of the CDR3 is 16 residues. From germline, CDR1 is SEHNR and CDR2 FQNEAQ (reference sequence). Trimming removed 4 bases at V and 1 base at J, with 14 bases between. CDR3 in amino acids: CASSSRGDGAKNIQYF. CDR3 coding DNA: TGTGCCAGCAGCTCGAGGGGTGATGGGGCCAAAAACATTCAGTACTTC.

This chain uses TRBV7-9 with TRBJ1-5, with D unclear. V was cut by 4 bases and J by 3 bases, with 10 bases left in between. The CDR3 covers 14 residues. The germline V gene encodes CDR1 SEHNR and CDR2 FQNEAQ (reference sequence). The CDR3 reads CASSYTDINQPQHF. The DNA for the CDR3 is TGTGCCAGCAGCTACACAGATATCAATCAGCCCCAGCATTTT.

This clonotype came up once. The CDR3 region has the DNA TGTGCCAGCAGCTTGTTGGCGGGGGGCGCCAGCTCCTACAATGAGCAGTTCTTC. Protein: CASSLLAGGASSYNEQFF. This sequence joins TRBV5-5 and TRBJ2-1; 8 nucleotides align to TRBD2. J lost 0 bases, V lost 1 base, and 9 bases had no gene match. Germline loops: CDR1 SGHKS, CDR2 YYEKEE (reference sequence). The CDR3 consists of 18 residues.

The CDR3 DNA is TGTGCCTGGAGTGGCCAGGGTTTCCGGGATGTAACCTTC. Its translation: CAWSGQGFRDVTF. J is TRBJ1-2 and V is TRBV30, with D tentatively TRBD1 (5 bases). V gave up 1 base and J gave up 14 bases, with 20 bases separating them. Germline CDR1 GTSNPN, CDR2 SVGIG (reference sequence). This CDR3 is built from 13 residues.

The rearrangement links TRBV10-3 to TRBJ1-6; 8 nucleotides agree with TRBD1. With V trimmed by 5 bases and J by 8 bases, 5 bases remained unmatched. In germline, CDR1 is ENHRY, CDR2 SYGVKD. This CDR3 spans 14 amino acids. CDR3 nucleotide sequence: TGTGCCATCAGTTCACAGGGGGTGGATTCACCCCTCCACTTT. Translating it yields CAISSQGVDSPLHF.

The chain employs TRBV2 and TRBJ1-1; no clear D gene. CDR1 and CDR2 from the germline V gene are SNHLY and FYNNEI. The V and J ends lost 1 base and 5 bases respectively, with 11 bases between them. CDR3 length equals 14 residues. CDR3 nucleotide sequence: TGTGCCAGCAGTGAAGTGGGGAGGTCGACTGAAGCTTTCTTT. Its translation: CASSEVGRSTEAFF.

The V call is TRBV12-3 or TRBV12-4, the J call TRBJ1-2, with D possibly TRBD1 on 6 matching bases. Trimming removed 5 bases from V and 4 bases from J, with 11 bases in between. The CDR3 has 13 amino acids. The chain's CDR3 is CASSVQGVYGYTF. DNA for the CDR3: TGTGCCAGCAGTGTACAGGGCGTCTATGGCTACACCTTC.

The gene calls are TRBV3-1 and TRBJ1-3, with D uncertain. Germline V gene lookup returns CDR1 LGHDT and CDR2 YNNKEL (reference sequence). V was cut by 3 bases and J by 0 bases, with 6 bases left in between. This CDR3 is 14 amino acids long. CDR3 region: CASSQGTSGNTIYF. The CDR3 nucleotides read TGTGCCAGCAGCCAGGGAACCTCTGGAAACACCATATATTTT.

J is TRBJ1-6 and V is TRBV9, with TRBD1 identical over 8 bases. CDR3 length: 15 amino acids. Germline assignment: CDR1 SGDLS and CDR2 YYNGEE. V trimming: 4 bases; J trimming: 7 bases; junction bases outside the gene matches: 7. CDR3 protein: CASSLSTGANSPLHF. CDR3 DNA: TGTGCCAGCAGCCTCTCGACAGGGGCCAATTCACCCCTCCACTTT.

The rearrangement joins TRBV20-1 to TRBJ1-2, with 7 bases lining up with TRBD1. Unmatched junction bases numbered 9, after V lost 6 bases and J lost 5 bases. This CDR3 region has 13 residues. Germline V gives CDR1 DFQATT, CDR2 SNEGSKA (reference sequence). For the CDR3, the DNA is TGCAGTGCCCCAGGGGGGGGGACTTATGGCTACACCTTC. This gives the protein CSAPGGGTYGYTF.

The chain recombines TRBV12-3 or TRBV12-4 with TRBJ2-1; a weak D match, TRBD2 (5 bases). The CDR3 is made up of 14 amino acids. Between the trimmed V and J ends, which lost 6 bases and 3 bases, there was a span of 12 bases. CDR3 region: CASSPPGVYNEQFF. In DNA, the CDR3 is TGTGCCAGCAGCCCTCCCGGGGTCTACAATGAGCAGTTCTTC.

The V call is TRBV20-1, the J call TRBJ2-3; D gene uncertain. Trimming cost V 1 base and J 0 bases, with 11 bases left between them. Germline CDR1 is DFQATT and CDR2 is SNEGSKA (reference sequence). The CDR3 has 15 residues. The CDR3 is CSARAPRISTDTQYF. The CDR3 DNA follows: TGCAGTGCTAGAGCACCGCGGATTAGCACAGATACGCAGTATTTT.

This chain links TRBV6-5 with TRBJ2-5, with 7 positions matching TRBD2. Germline loops: CDR1 MNHEY, CDR2 SVGAGI. The CDR3 loop spans 14 amino acids. With 11 bases clipped from V and 2 bases from J, the junction kept 11 bases outside the gene matches. The CDR3: CAARGGGLQETQYF. DNA for the CDR3: TGTGCCGCGAGGGGCGGGGGACTTCAAGAGACCCAGTACTTC.

The chain carries TRBV11-2 and TRBJ2-7; tentatively, D is TRBD2 (7 bases). The V end lost 3 bases, the J end lost 2 bases, and 14 bases lay between the germline ends. Germline values: CDR1 SGHAT, CDR2 FQNNGV. The CDR3 length is 15 residues. CDR3: CASSFGGGKTYEQYF. DNA for the CDR3: TGTGCCAGCAGCTTCGGCGGGGGCAAGACCTACGAGCAGTACTTC.

In nucleotides, the CDR3 is TGTGCCAGCAGCCGGTCGTACAAATATGGCTACACCTTC. Protein sequence: CASSRSYKYGYTF. The chain links TRBV9 to TRBJ1-2, with D hard to call. The CDR3 has 13 amino acids. The V gene lost 4 bases and the J gene lost 5 bases, with 12 bases spanning the gap. CDR1 and CDR2 from the germline V gene are SGDLS and YYNGEE.

The gene calls are TRBV10-3 and TRBJ1-1; no firm D call. From germline, CDR1 is ENHRY and CDR2 SYGVKD. V shed 10 bases and J shed 0 bases, with 9 bases lying between them. CDR3 length equals 12 residues. CDR3 sequence reads: CATRDLNTEAFF. In nucleotides, the CDR3 is TGTGCCACTCGAGACTTGAACACTGAAGCTTTCTTT.